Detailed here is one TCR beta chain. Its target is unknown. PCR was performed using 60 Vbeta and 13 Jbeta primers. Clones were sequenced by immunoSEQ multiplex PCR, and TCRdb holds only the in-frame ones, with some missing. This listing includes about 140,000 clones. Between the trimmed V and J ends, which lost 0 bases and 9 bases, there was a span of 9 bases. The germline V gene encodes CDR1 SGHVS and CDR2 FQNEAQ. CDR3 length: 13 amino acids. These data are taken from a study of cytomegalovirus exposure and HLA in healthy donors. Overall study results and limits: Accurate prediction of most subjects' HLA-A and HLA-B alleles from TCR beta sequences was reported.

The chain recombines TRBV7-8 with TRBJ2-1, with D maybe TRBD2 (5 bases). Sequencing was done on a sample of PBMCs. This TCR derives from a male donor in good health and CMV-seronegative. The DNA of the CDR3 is TGTGCCAGCAGCTTAGCCGGGATGGGTGAGCAGTTCTTC. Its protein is CASSLAGMGEQFF. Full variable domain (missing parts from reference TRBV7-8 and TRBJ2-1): GAGVSQSPRYKVAKRGQDVALRCDPISGHVSLFWYQQALGQGPEFLTYFQNEAQLDKSGLPSDRFFAERPEGSVSTLKIQRTQQEDSAVYLCASSLAGMGEQFFGPGTRLTVL.